The T cell receptor beta chain described here comes from a study of identical twins. This clonotype was detected many times. Its antigen remains unidentified. V dropped 0 bases and J dropped 4 bases, with 13 bases sitting between them. The CDR3 spans 15 residues. The germline V gene has CDR1 SGHKS and CDR2 YYEKEE (reference sequence). Findings of the study overall: Twins' surplus sharing was weaker for beta out-of-frame sequences.

Healthy Caucasians alone served as donors. Template switching added a universal primer site; cDNA carried unique molecular identifiers. TCRdb analysed the 5' RACE reads with MiXCR anew, one entry per CDR3 protein. Counted here are 300,000 to 350,000 distinct CDR3 sequences, 9% to 15% occurring once; the ten biggest clones make up approximately 7.6%. These data also formed part of another study, on yellow fever vaccine responses in identical twins. As that report states: Reportedly, twins' vaccine T cell responses looked partly convergent and partly personalized.

Sequencing was carried out using CD8+ T cells sorted from blood. The chain links TRBV5-5 to TRBJ2-5, with D maybe TRBD2 (5 bases). This TCR derives from a woman between 18 and 29 years old in good health. This CDR3 reads CASSLASGLGETQYF. In nucleotides, the CDR3 is TGTGCCAGCAGCTTGGCTTCGGGGTTGGGAGAGACCCAGTACTTC.